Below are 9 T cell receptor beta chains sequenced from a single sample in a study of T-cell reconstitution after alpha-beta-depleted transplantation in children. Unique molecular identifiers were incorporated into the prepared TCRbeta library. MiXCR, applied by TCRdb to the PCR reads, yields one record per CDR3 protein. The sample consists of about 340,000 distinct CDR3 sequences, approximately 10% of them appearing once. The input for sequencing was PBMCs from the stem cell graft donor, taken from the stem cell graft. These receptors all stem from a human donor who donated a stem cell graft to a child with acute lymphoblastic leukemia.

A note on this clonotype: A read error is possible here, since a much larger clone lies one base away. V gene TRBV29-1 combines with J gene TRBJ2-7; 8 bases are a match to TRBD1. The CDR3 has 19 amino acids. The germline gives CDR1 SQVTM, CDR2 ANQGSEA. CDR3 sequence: CRVDNWTGRRIGPRGEQYF. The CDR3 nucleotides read TGCAGGGTTGATAACTGGACAGGGAGGCGAATAGGCCCACGTGGCGAGCAGTACTTC.

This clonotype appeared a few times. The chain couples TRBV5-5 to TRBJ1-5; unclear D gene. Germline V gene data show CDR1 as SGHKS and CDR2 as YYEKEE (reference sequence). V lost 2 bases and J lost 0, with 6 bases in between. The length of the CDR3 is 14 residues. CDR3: CASSFFVSNQPQHF. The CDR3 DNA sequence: TGTGCCAGCAGCTTTTTCGTTAGCAATCAGCCCCAGCATTTT.

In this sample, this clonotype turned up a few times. The CDR3 here is CASSLGWGDTQYF. CDR3 nucleotides: TGTGCCAGCAGCCTAGGCTGGGGAGATACGCAGTATTTT. This chain joins TRBV6-1 and TRBJ2-3, with D hard to call. Per germline, CDR1 MNHNS and CDR2 SASEGT. The V end lost 6 bases, the J end lost 5 bases, and 12 bases lay between the germline ends. CDR3 length equals 13 residues.

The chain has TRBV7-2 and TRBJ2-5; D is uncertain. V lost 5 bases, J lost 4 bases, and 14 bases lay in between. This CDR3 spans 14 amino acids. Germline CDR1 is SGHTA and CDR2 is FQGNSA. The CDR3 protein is CASSIPGVPETQYF. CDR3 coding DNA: TGTGCCAGCAGCATCCCCGGAGTCCCAGAGACCCAGTACTTC. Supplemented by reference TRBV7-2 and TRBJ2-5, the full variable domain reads GAGVSQSPSNKVTEKGKDVELRCDPISGHTALYWYRQSLGQGLEFLIYFQGNSAPDKSGLPSDRFSAERTGGSVSTLTIQRTQQEDSAVYLCASSIPGVPETQYFGPGTRLLVL.

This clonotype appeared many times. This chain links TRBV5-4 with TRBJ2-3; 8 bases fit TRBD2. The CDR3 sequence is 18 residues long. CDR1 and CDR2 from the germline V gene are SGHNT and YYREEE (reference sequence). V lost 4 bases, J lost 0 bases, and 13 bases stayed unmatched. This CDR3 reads CASSPQGLAGVSTDTQYF. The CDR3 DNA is TGTGCCAGCAGCCCCCAAGGCCTAGCGGGCGTGAGCACAGATACGCAGTATTTT.

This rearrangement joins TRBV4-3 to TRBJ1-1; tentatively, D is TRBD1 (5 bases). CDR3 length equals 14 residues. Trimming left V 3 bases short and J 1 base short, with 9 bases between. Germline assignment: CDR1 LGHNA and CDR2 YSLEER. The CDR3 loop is CASSHRGPNTEAFF. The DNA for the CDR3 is TGCGCCAGCAGCCACCGGGGCCCGAACACTGAAGCTTTCTTT.

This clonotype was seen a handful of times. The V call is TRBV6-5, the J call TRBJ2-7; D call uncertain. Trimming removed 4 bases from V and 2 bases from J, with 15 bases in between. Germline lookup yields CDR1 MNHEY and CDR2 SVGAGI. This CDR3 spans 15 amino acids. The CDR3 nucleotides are TGTGCCAGCAGTTCCACGAATTTCGCCACCTACGAGCAGTACTTC. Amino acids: CASSSTNFATYEQYF.

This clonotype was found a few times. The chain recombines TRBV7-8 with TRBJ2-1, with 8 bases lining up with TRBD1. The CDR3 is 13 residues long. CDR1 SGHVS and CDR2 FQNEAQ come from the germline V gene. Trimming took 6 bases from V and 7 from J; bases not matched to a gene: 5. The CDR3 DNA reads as TGTGCCAGCAGTTTCACAGGGGGGAATGAGCAGTTCTTC. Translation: CASSFTGGNEQFF.

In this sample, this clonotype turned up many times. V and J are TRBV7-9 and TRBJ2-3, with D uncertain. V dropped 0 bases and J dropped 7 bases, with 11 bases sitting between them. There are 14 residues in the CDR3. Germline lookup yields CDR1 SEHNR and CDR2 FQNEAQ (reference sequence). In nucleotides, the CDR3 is TGTGCCAGCAGCTTAGCGGCTATACTAAATACGCAGTATTTT. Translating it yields CASSLAAILNTQYF. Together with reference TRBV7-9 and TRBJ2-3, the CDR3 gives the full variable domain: DTGVSQNPRHKITKRGQNVTFRCDPISEHNRLYWYRQTLGQGPEFLTYFQNEAQLEKSRLLSDRFSAERPKGSFSTLEIQRTEQGDSAMYLCASSLAAILNTQYFGPGTRLTVL.